Detailed here is one TCR beta chain. Its antigen remains unidentified. This CDR3 has 13 amino acids. The germline V gene has CDR1 MNHEY and CDR2 SVGAGI. The V and J ends lost 4 bases and 3 bases respectively, with 9 bases between them. Assay: immunoSEQ multiplex PCR; the TCRdb copy retains only in-frame clones and omits some. The top ten clones hold roughly 4% of a sample with 55,000 to 75,000 clones, roughly 70% of them seen once. This record belongs to a study of vaccination effects on CD4 cells after COVID-19. ViraFEST used viral peptide pools to expand antigen-specific CD4+ T cells before sequencing. Subsequent to approximately 11 days of culture, CD4+ T cells were isolated. According to the study, vaccine recipients showed no prior SARS-CoV-2 infection and negative nucleocapsid antibodies.

This clonotype was obtained from a human donor who received a COVID-19 vaccine. Sequenced here: CD4+ T cells from PBMCs cultured with HCoV-OC43 spike peptides, sampled before COVID-19 vaccination. Subset noted: HCoV-OC43 spike overlapping peptide pool stimulation. V and J are TRBV6-5 and TRBJ1-1, with D possibly TRBD1 on 6 matching bases. The CDR3, as DNA: TGTGCCAGCAGTTTGGAGGGGGACACTGAAGCTTTCTTT. It translates to CASSLEGDTEAFF.